These 5 T cell receptor beta chains originate from one sample sequenced in a study of T cell repertoires in cytomegalovirus infection. For these receptors, no antigen is known. From the reads, TCRdb called clonotypes with MiXCR, one entry per CDR3 protein. Among approximately 730,000 distinct CDR3 sequences listed, about 27% were seen once. Specimen: cultured CD8+ T cells from PBMCs, collected from culture after CMV antigen stimulation. The receptors originated from a human donor in good health (CMV status not recorded). Some clones in this sample may be carry-over from other donors' samples.

This clonotype was recorded a few times. V and J are TRBV7-9 and TRBJ1-1, with a weak D call TRBD1 (5 bases). The V gene's germline CDR1 is SEHNR and CDR2 FQNEAQ (reference sequence). V was cut by 1 base and J by 4 bases, with 13 bases left in between. The CDR3 totals 15 residues. As DNA, the CDR3 is TGTGCCAGCAGCTTAGACACAGGCGTGGGCACTGAAGCTTTCTTT. It encodes CASSLDTGVGTEAFF.

The chain joins TRBV25-1 to TRBJ1-2; D is ambiguous. The CDR3 spans 15 residues. CDR1 is MGHDK, CDR2 SYGVNS, per germline. The V end lost 3 bases, the J end lost 4 bases, and 15 bases lay between the germline ends. This CDR3 reads CASSDGPTGSYGYTF. The DNA of the CDR3 is TGTGCCAGCAGTGACGGGCCCACCGGGTCCTATGGCTACACCTTC.

The chain has TRBV27 and TRBJ2-7; 12 bases are shared with TRBD1. The V gene end was trimmed by 5 bases and the J gene end by 5 bases; junction bases not matched to a gene: 4. CDR1 is MNHEY and CDR2 is SMNVEV in the germline V gene (reference sequence). CDR3 length equals 14 residues. The CDR3 sequence is CASSPGTGGNEQYF. CDR3 nucleotide sequence: TGTGCCAGCAGTCCTGGGACAGGGGGCAACGAGCAGTACTTC.

This clonotype appeared many times. This chain links TRBV7-6 with TRBJ1-5; TRBD1 matches at 11 bases. This CDR3 comprises 15 residues. In germline, CDR1 is SGHVS, CDR2 FNYEAQ. With 5 bases clipped from V and 7 bases from J, the junction kept 7 bases outside the gene matches. The CDR3 DNA is TGTGCCAGCAGCCCAGGACAGGGGGCCGGGCAGCCCCAGCATTTT. Its translation: CASSPGQGAGQPQHF.

The chain carries TRBV4-1 and TRBJ1-3; D is perhaps TRBD1 (5 bases). The CDR3 has 13 amino acids. Germline V CDR1 and CDR2: MGHRA, YSYEKL. V shed 8 bases and J shed 0 bases, with 8 bases lying between them. This CDR3 is CASRGDSGNTIYF. The CDR3 DNA reads TGCGCCAGCCGGGGGGACTCTGGAAACACCATATATTTT.